The clone carrying this TCR beta chain was observed a handful of times. What it binds is unknown. This record comes from a study of human T cells and chemical hapten exposure. The wider study: Application of 0.01% DPC to the upper back was done by patch test, with a reading at 6 days. Regarding the study as a whole: Donor immune responses may differ from healthy people's, since all donors had alopecia. Relative to control repertoires, expanded TCRs gave rise to significantly more large CDR3 similarity clusters.

The time point is: patch test 3, about 24 weeks after DPC sensitization. Treatment noted: therapeutic diphenylcyclopropenone sensitization with weekly scalp DPC. CDR3 length: 14 amino acids. Germline lookup yields CDR1 DFQATT and CDR2 SNEGSKA (reference sequence). The V gene end was trimmed by 1 base and the J gene end by 5 bases; junction bases not matched to a gene: 3. From the RACE reads, TCRdb called clonotypes with MiXCR, one entry per CDR3 protein. The data hold some 74,000 distinct CDR3 sequences, with around 13% observed a single time. The sequence was collected from a woman aged 45-65 years with alopecia areata. Some clones in this sample may be carry-over from other donors' samples. Here the sequenced sample was whole blood, taken in connection with sensitization to the hapten diphenylcyclopropenone (DPC). The chain recombines TRBV20-1 with TRBJ2-2; 8 bases fit TRBD1. Here the CDR3 DNA reads TGCAGTGCTAGAGGGACAGGGCGTACCGGGGAGCTGTTTTTT. Its translation: CSARGTGRTGELFF.